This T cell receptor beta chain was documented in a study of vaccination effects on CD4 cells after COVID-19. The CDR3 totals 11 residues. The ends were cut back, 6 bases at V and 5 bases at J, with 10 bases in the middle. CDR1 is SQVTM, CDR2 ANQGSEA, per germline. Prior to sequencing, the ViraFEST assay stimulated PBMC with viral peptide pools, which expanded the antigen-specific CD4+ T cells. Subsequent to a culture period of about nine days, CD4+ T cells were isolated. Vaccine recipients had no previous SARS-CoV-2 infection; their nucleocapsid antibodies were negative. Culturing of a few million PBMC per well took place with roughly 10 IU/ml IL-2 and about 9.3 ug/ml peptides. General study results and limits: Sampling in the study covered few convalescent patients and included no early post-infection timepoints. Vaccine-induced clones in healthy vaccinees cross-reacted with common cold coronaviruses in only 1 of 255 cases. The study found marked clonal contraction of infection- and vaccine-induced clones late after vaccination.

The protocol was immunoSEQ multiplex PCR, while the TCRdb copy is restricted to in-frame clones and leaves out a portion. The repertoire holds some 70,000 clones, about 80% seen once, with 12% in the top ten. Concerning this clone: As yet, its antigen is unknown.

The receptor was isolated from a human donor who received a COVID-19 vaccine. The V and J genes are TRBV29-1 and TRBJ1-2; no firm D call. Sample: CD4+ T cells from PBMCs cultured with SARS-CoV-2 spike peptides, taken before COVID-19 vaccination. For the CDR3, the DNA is TGCAGCGTCTGGTCGGGGTATGGCTACACCTTC. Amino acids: CSVWSGYGYTF.